Here is one T cell receptor (beta chain) with its context. Its antigen is still unknown. Each CDR3 protein is one row after TCRdb ran MiXCR on the RT-PCR reads. There are a few hundred thousand distinct CDR3 sequences in the sample; 14% occur only once, and around 10% lies in the top ten. Germline lookup yields CDR1 SGHDN and CDR2 FVKESK. V shed 0 bases, J shed 15 bases, and the junction held 6 bases outside the gene matches. The CDR3 consists of 13 residues. This record comes from a study of response to subunit inactivated influenza vaccine. Study-level findings and limits: A suggestion made by the authors is that each seasonal influenza vaccination recruits few new T cells.

The genes are TRBV14 and TRBJ2-1; TRBD1 matches 9 bases. This TCR came from a man in his fifties who received an inactivated influenza vaccine. The sample was PBMCs from blood, taken roughly 13 days after vaccination. The CDR3 sequence: CASSQEPTGGSFF. The CDR3, as DNA: TGTGCCAGCAGCCAAGAACCTACAGGGGGCTCGTTCTTC.